One and the same sample provided the 32 T cell receptor beta chains below, sequenced in a study of T cells in localized non-small cell lung cancer. Generated by immunoSEQ multiplex PCR, the TCRdb table keeps only in-frame clones and is missing some. The data contain roughly 90,000 clones, around 90% of them singletons. The material sequenced was PBMCs, taken before any cancer treatment. Every receptor here comes from a woman between 40 and 69 years old with stage II squamous cell lung carcinoma.

The CDR3 sequence is CASSVGHRDEQYF. DNA of the CDR3: TGTGCCAGCAGTGTCGGCCATAGGGACGAGCAGTACTTC. This sequence joins TRBV2 and TRBJ2-7, with D uncertain. The germline gives CDR1 SNHLY, CDR2 FYNNEI. With 4 bases removed from V and 5 bases from J, the gap between germline ends came to 12 bases. The length of the CDR3 is 13 residues.

The table lists this clone with a count of one. V usage is TRBV19 and J usage is TRBJ2-2; D is uncertain. Germline V gene lookup returns CDR1 LNHDA and CDR2 SQIVND (reference sequence). CDR3 length equals 11 residues. V was shortened by 2 bases and J by 5 bases, with 0 bases between the two germline ends. The CDR3 DNA reads as TGTGCCAGTAGTATAACCGGGGAGCTGTTTTTT. Translated: CASSITGELFF.

The chain uses TRBV6-5 and TRBJ1-5; weak D call: TRBD1 (5 bases). The CDR3 spans 16 residues. Deletions cut 4 bases from V and 4 bases from J, with 17 bases between. From germline, CDR1 is MNHEY and CDR2 SVGAGI. The CDR3 is CASSFIRAMANQPQHF. The CDR3 DNA is TGTGCCAGCAGTTTCATCAGGGCTATGGCGAATCAGCCCCAGCATTTT.

This chain connects TRBV19 to TRBJ1-5, with 7 positions matching TRBD1. There are 16 residues in the CDR3. V was pared by 5 bases and J by 5 bases, with 12 bases of the junction left unmatched. Germline CDR1 is LNHDA and CDR2 is SQIVND (reference sequence). In nucleotides, the CDR3 is TGTGCCAGTAGTGGAGGGGGCAGGGATGGTGATCAGCCCCAGCATTTT. It is translated as CASSGGGRDGDQPQHF.

The rearrangement links TRBV6-5 to TRBJ1-6; D gene unclear. V gave up 6 bases and J gave up 5 bases, with 8 bases separating them. This CDR3 has 13 residues. Looked up from germline, CDR1 is MNHEY and CDR2 is SVGAGI. The CDR3 here is CASSQRNNSPLHF. DNA of the CDR3: TGTGCCAGCAGCCAACGAAATAATTCACCCCTCCACTTT.

The chain has TRBV6-4 and TRBJ1-2, with 9 bases that match TRBD1. The germline gives CDR1 MRHNA, CDR2 SNTAGT. The ends lost 6 bases at V and 4 bases at J; junction bases unmatched: 12. The CDR3 extends over 16 amino acids. This CDR3 is CASRPQGASSGYGYTF. As DNA, the CDR3 is TGTGCCAGCAGGCCACAGGGGGCGTCCTCTGGCTATGGCTACACCTTC.

The V and J genes are TRBV29-1 and TRBJ1-2; D perhaps matches TRBD1 (5 bases). V gave up 7 bases and J gave up 6 bases, with 15 bases separating them. The CDR3 loop spans 12 amino acids. The V gene's germline CDR1 is SQVTM and CDR2 ANQGSEA. The CDR3 sequence: CSAGHPRDGYTF. CDR3 nucleotides: TGCAGCGCTGGACACCCGAGGGATGGCTACACCTTC. Combining the CDR3 with reference TRBV29-1 and TRBJ1-2 gives the whole variable domain SAVISQKPSRDICQRGTSLTIQCQVDSQVTMMFWYRQQPGQSLTLIATANQGSEATYESGFVIDKFPISRPNLTFSTLTVSNMSPEDSSIYLCSAGHPRDGYTFGSGTRLTVV.

V usage is TRBV14 and J usage is TRBJ2-1; D is tentatively TRBD1 or TRBD2 (6 bases each). CDR1 SGHDN and CDR2 FVKESK come from the germline V gene. CDR3 size: 13 residues. The V end was cut by 5 bases, the J end by 9 bases, with 14 bases between. The CDR3, as DNA: TGTGCCAGCAGCAATCCGGGGGCGTTTGAGCAGTTCTTC. This translates into CASSNPGAFEQFF. Looking up the rest from reference TRBV14 and TRBJ2-1 gives the full variable domain: EAGVTQFPSHSVIEKGQTVTLRCDPISGHDNLYWYRRVMGKEIKFLLHFVKESKQDESGMPNNRFLAERTGGTYSTLKVQPAELEDSGVYFCASSNPGAFEQFFGPGTRLTVL.

The chain links TRBV7-6 to TRBJ2-1; D ambiguous. The V and J ends lost 2 bases and 0 bases respectively, with 11 bases between them. This CDR3 is built from 16 residues. In germline, CDR1 is SGHVS, CDR2 FNYEAQ. Here the CDR3 reads CASSLRSVSSYNEQFF. The CDR3 coding sequence is TGTGCCAGCAGCTTAAGAAGCGTGAGCTCCTACAATGAGCAGTTCTTC.

This sequence joins TRBV5-1 and TRBJ1-3; 8 bases line up with TRBD1. The J segment lost 0 bases and the V segment lost 1 base, leaving 12 bases of the junction unmatched. Looked up from germline, CDR1 is SGHRS and CDR2 is YFSETQ. The CDR3 extends over 19 amino acids. For the CDR3, the DNA is TGCGCCAGCAGCTTGAGGACAGGGCTGAGCACTAGCTCTGGAAACACCATATATTTT. Translated, it gives CASSLRTGLSTSSGNTIYF.

This chain joins TRBV2 and TRBJ2-7; possible D gene TRBD2, 7 bases. The V end lost 3 bases, the J end lost 4 bases, and 10 bases lay between the germline ends. Germline V gene data show CDR1 as SNHLY and CDR2 as FYNNEI. The CDR3 contains 13 residues. The CDR3 sequence is CASSDRGAYEQYF. The CDR3 DNA reads as TGTGCCAGCAGTGATCGGGGGGCTTACGAGCAGTACTTC.

The genes are TRBV7-6 and TRBJ1-4; no firm D call. V lost 5 bases and J lost 0, with 13 bases in between. This CDR3 is 16 amino acids long. Germline V lookup: CDR1 SGHVS, CDR2 FNYEAQ. The DNA for the CDR3 is TGTGCCAGCAGCCCCCTACGGGTTGCAACTAATGAAAAACTGTTTTTT. This gives the protein CASSPLRVATNEKLFF.

This rearrangement joins TRBV2 to TRBJ2-7, with TRBD1 identical over 7 bases. The V segment lost 8 bases and the J segment 3 bases; nucleotides outside the gene matches: 10. The CDR3 loop spans 14 amino acids. The V gene's germline CDR1 is SNHLY and CDR2 FYNNEI. CDR3 nucleotide sequence: TGTGCCAGCCGCCAGGGGGTAGTGGTCTACGAGCAGTACTTC. It codes for CASRQGVVVYEQYF. The variable domain in full, completed from reference TRBV2 and TRBJ2-7, reads EPEVTQTPSHQVTQMGQEVILRCVPISNHLYFYWYRQILGQKVEFLVSFYNNEISEKSEIFDDQFSVERPDGSNFTLKIRSTKLEDSAMYFCASRQGVVVYEQYFGPGTRLTVT.

This chain joins TRBV28 and TRBJ1-2; D might be TRBD1 (5 bases). The CDR3 extends over 15 amino acids. CDR1 and CDR2 from the germline V gene are MDHEN and SYDVKM. Deletions cut 5 bases from V and 6 bases from J, with 19 bases between. CDR3: CASSPAGGVGDGYTF. Written as DNA, the CDR3 is TGTGCCAGCAGTCCCGCCGGGGGGGTTGGCGATGGCTACACCTTC.

In its sample, this clone was seen once. The chain has TRBV7-9 and TRBJ2-2, with 10 bases fitting TRBD2. The CDR3 runs 15 residues. V shed 6 bases, J shed 7 bases, and the junction held 8 bases outside the gene matches. Germline-derived CDR1 and CDR2 are SEHNR and FQNEAQ (reference sequence). This CDR3 is CASSRAGGRVGELFF. In nucleotides, the CDR3 is TGTGCCAGCAGTCGAGCGGGAGGGCGAGTCGGGGAGCTGTTTTTT.

The chain links TRBV2 to TRBJ2-3; D possibly uses TRBD1 or TRBD2 (6 bases each). The CDR3 sequence is 15 residues long. V was pared by 7 bases and J by 3 bases, with 17 bases between. Germline CDR1 and CDR2: SNHLY and FYNNEI. CDR3: CASIGGRAGTDTQYF. The CDR3 DNA sequence: TGTGCCAGCATTGGGGGGCGGGCTGGAACAGATACGCAGTATTTT.

The chain has TRBV30 and TRBJ1-1, with D uncertain. The V gene lost 0 bases and the J gene lost 7 bases, with 12 bases spanning the gap. This CDR3 comprises 13 residues. Per germline, CDR1 GTSNPN and CDR2 SVGIG (reference sequence). The CDR3 DNA reads TGTGCCTGGAGTGTATTCGACTGGGATGAAGCTTTCTTT. The encoded protein is CAWSVFDWDEAFF.

This clone was counted a single time. Here the CDR3 DNA reads TGTGCCAGCACCAGGGAGTTGAACACTGAAGCTTTCTTT. Its translation: CASTRELNTEAFF. The chain recombines TRBV6-5 with TRBJ1-1; a possible D gene is TRBD1 (5 bases). Trimming cost V 7 bases and J 0 bases, with 9 bases left between them. The CDR3 has 13 amino acids. CDR1 is MNHEY, CDR2 SVGAGI, per germline.

The table lists this clone with a count of one. The CDR3 DNA is TGTGCCAGTAGTGCCCCGCGACAGGGGGCGCGCGGCTATGGCTACACCTTC. This sequence encodes CASSAPRQGARGYGYTF. V usage is TRBV19 and J usage is TRBJ1-2; 10 nucleotides agree with TRBD1. This CDR3 region has 17 residues. CDR1 is LNHDA, CDR2 SQIVND, per germline (reference sequence). With 5 bases clipped from V and 4 bases from J, the junction kept 13 bases outside the gene matches.

The chain is built from TRBV13 and TRBJ1-2, with D maybe TRBD1 (5 bases). The ends were cut back, 5 bases at V and 6 bases at J, with 16 bases in the middle. This CDR3 contains 14 residues. Germline V CDR1 and CDR2: PRHDT, FYEKMQ (reference sequence). The CDR3 sequence is CASSQQDFVNGYTF. The CDR3 DNA reads as TGTGCCAGCAGCCAACAGGATTTCGTGAATGGCTACACCTTC.

The chain uses TRBV5-1 and TRBJ2-1; the D is unclear. The V end lost 2 bases, the J end lost 9 bases, and 12 bases lay between the germline ends. This CDR3 has 13 amino acids. Germline V gives CDR1 SGHRS, CDR2 YFSETQ. CDR3 bases: TGCGCCAGCAGCTTAGCAGGCGGCCGTGAGCAGTTCTTC. Protein product: CASSLAGGREQFF.

The chain employs TRBV5-1 and TRBJ2-1; D might be TRBD2 (6 bases). Between the trimmed V and J ends, which lost 4 bases and 0 bases, there was a span of 17 bases. Germline V gene data show CDR1 as SGHRS and CDR2 as YFSETQ. This CDR3 has 17 residues. CDR3 nucleotides: TGCGCCAGCAGCCAGAGCCCTGGGGGGAGCTCCTACAATGAGCAGTTCTTC. This codes for CASSQSPGGSSYNEQFF. The whole variable domain, remainder taken from reference TRBV5-1 and TRBJ2-1, is KAGVTQTPRYLIKTRGQQVTLSCSPISGHRSVSWYQQTPGQGLQFLFEYFSETQRNKGNFPGRFSGRQFSNSRSEMNVSTLELGDSALYLCASSQSPGGSSYNEQFFGPGTRLTVL.

The gene calls are TRBV5-1 and TRBJ1-3; D unclear. CDR1 and CDR2 from the germline V gene are SGHRS and YFSETQ. V was pared by 0 bases and J by 0 bases, with 10 bases between. The CDR3 loop spans 16 amino acids. The CDR3 nucleotides read TGCGCCAGCAGCTTGGACAGAGCCCTCTCTGGAAACACCATATATTTT. Encoded protein: CASSLDRALSGNTIYF.

The chain has TRBV30 and TRBJ2-1; D ambiguous. Trimming removed 4 bases at V and 9 bases at J, with 19 bases between. Per the germline V gene, CDR1 is GTSNPN and CDR2 is SVGIG (reference sequence). This CDR3 has 14 amino acids. CDR3 loop: CAWIGPSAATEQFF. The CDR3 DNA sequence: TGTGCCTGGATTGGTCCGAGCGCAGCGACTGAGCAGTTCTTC. Supplemented by reference TRBV30 and TRBJ2-1, the full variable domain reads SQTIHQWPATLVQPVGSPLSLECTVEGTSNPNLYWYRQAAGRGLQLLFYSVGIGQISSEVPQNLSASRPQDRQFILSSKKLLLSDSGFYLCAWIGPSAATEQFFGPGTRLTVL.

This chain links TRBV29-1 with TRBJ1-4, with TRBD1 matching over 7 bases. The CDR3 length is 13 residues. Germline lookup yields CDR1 SQVTM and CDR2 ANQGSEA. Losses at the gene ends were 7 bases for V and 7 bases for J; bases not matched to a gene: 9. The CDR3 DNA is TGCAGCGCCGGGGAGGGGGCGAGTGAAAAACTGTTTTTT. Translation: CSAGEGASEKLFF.

This clone appeared a single time. The CDR3 DNA is TGTGCCAGCAGCCTAAATAGACAGGTCGGCGCCGGAAACACCATATATTTT. This sequence encodes CASSLNRQVGAGNTIYF. The chain combines TRBV5-4 with TRBJ1-3; tentatively, D is TRBD1 (6 bases). This CDR3 is built from 17 residues. Germline V lookup: CDR1 SGHNT, CDR2 YYREEE (reference sequence). The ends were cut back, 4 bases at V and 4 bases at J, with 21 bases in the middle.

This chain links TRBV20-1 with TRBJ1-2; D ambiguous. V dropped 5 bases and J dropped 8 bases, with 12 bases sitting between them. Germline V lookup: CDR1 DFQATT, CDR2 SNEGSKA (reference sequence). CDR3 length: 11 residues. The CDR3 here is CSARNTGGYTF. CDR3 DNA sequence: TGCAGTGCTCGAAACACGGGAGGCTACACCTTC.

Here the CDR3 reads CANPDLAGGETQYF. CDR3 sequence (DNA): TGCGCCAACCCAGATCTAGCGGGGGGGGAGACCCAGTACTTC. J is TRBJ2-5 and V is TRBV10-2, with 12 bases lining up with TRBD2. This CDR3 is 14 amino acids long. Germline values: CDR1 WSHSY, CDR2 SAAADI. With V trimmed by 10 bases and J by 5 bases, 8 bases remained unmatched.

This chain joins TRBV7-6 and TRBJ2-5, with D tentatively TRBD2 (6 bases). There are 18 residues in the CDR3. Trimming removed 1 base at V and 2 bases at J, with 20 bases between. Germline-derived CDR1 and CDR2 are SGHVS and FNYEAQ. CDR3 loop: CASSLVGHGGANQETQYF. The CDR3 DNA is TGTGCCAGCAGCTTAGTAGGGCACGGCGGGGCCAATCAAGAGACCCAGTACTTC.

CDR3 region: CASSLSGFKVEKLFF. CDR3 in DNA: TGTGCCAGCAGTTTATCGGGGTTCAAGGTTGAAAAACTGTTTTTT. The chain combines TRBV27 with TRBJ1-4, with no clear D. Germline CDR1 reads MNHEY; CDR2 reads SMNVEV (reference sequence). V was clipped by 0 bases and J by 7 bases, with 12 bases between them. This CDR3 is 15 amino acids long.

V and J are TRBV10-3 and TRBJ2-3, with D uncertain. V was cut by 0 bases and J by 4 bases, with 5 bases left in between. Germline assignment: CDR1 ENHRY and CDR2 SYGVKD. CDR3 length: 13 residues. CDR3 nucleotide sequence: TGTGCCATCAGTGAGTCAACCCCAGATACGCAGTATTTT. This gives the protein CAISESTPDTQYF.

The chain links TRBV5-4 to TRBJ2-2, with D possibly matching TRBD1 (6 bases). V shed 2 bases and J shed 6 bases, with 14 bases lying between them. CDR1 SGHNT and CDR2 YYREEE come from the germline V gene (reference sequence). CDR3 size: 15 residues. The DNA of the CDR3 is TGTGCCAGCAGCTTTGGTGGCAGGGGTGCCGGGGAGCTGTTTTTT. Its protein is CASSFGGRGAGELFF.